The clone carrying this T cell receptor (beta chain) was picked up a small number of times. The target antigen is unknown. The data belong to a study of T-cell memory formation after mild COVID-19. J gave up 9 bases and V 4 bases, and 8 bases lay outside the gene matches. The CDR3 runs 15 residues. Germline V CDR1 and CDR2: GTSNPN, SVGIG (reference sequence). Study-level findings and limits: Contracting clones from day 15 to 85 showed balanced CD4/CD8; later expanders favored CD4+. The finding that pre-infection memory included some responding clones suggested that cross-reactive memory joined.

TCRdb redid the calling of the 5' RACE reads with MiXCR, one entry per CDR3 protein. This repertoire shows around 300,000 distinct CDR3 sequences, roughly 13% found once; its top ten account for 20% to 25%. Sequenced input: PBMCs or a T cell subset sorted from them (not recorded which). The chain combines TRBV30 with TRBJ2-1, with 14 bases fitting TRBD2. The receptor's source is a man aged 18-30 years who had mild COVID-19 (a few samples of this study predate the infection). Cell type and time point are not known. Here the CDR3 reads CAWMTGTSGGGEQFF. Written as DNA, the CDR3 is TGTGCCTGGATGACCGGGACTAGCGGGGGAGGTGAGCAGTTCTTC.